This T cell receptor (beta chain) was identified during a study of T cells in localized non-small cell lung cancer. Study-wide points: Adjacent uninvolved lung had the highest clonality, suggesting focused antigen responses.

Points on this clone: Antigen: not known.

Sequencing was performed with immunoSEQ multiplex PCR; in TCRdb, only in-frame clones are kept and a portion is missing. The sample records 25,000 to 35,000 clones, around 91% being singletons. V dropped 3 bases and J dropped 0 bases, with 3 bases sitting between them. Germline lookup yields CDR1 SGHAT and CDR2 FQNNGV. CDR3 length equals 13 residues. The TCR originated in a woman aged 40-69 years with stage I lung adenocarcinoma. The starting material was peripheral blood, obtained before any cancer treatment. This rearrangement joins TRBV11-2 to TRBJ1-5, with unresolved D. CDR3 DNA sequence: TGTGCCAGCAGCTTCAATAGCAATCAGCCCCAGCATTTT. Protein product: CASSFNSNQPQHF.